These 26 T cell receptor beta chains came from one sample sequenced in a study of blood T cell repertoires in COVID-19. Only in-frame clones appear in the TCRdb table, and some are missing; sequencing was by immunoSEQ multiplex PCR. This sample yields roughly 500,000 clones, of which around nine tenths are seen a single time; less than 2% belongs to the top ten. The material sequenced was PBMCs or T cells enriched from blood (not recorded which). These receptors all come from a woman aged 40 to 55 who had recovered from COVID-19.

V usage is TRBV2 and J usage is TRBJ2-5; D remains unclear. This CDR3 is 12 amino acids long. Germline CDR1 reads SNHLY; CDR2 reads FYNNEI. Trimming pared 7 bases from V and 9 bases from J, leaving 15 bases between. The CDR3 nucleotides read TGTGCCAGCAATCGAAGCCCCGGTCCCCAGTACTTC. Its protein product is CASNRSPGPQYF.

The CDR3 nucleotides read TGCGCCAGCAGCCCCCAAGGACAGGGGAATTCACCCCTCCACTTT. It translates to CASSPQGQGNSPLHF. The chain recombines TRBV4-1 with TRBJ1-6, with 9 bases identical to TRBD1. CDR1 is MGHRA, CDR2 YSYEKL, per germline. J gave up 7 bases and V 4 bases, and 5 bases lay outside the gene matches. The CDR3 is 15 residues long.

The chain combines TRBV10-3 with TRBJ2-2; TRBD1 aligns across 7 bases. The CDR3 runs to 15 residues. The V gene end was trimmed by 5 bases and the J gene end by 4 bases; junction bases not matched to a gene: 7. Germline CDR1 is ENHRY and CDR2 is SYGVKD. Here the CDR3 reads CAISTDRVITGELFF. The CDR3 coding sequence is TGTGCCATCAGTACCGACAGGGTGATCACCGGGGAGCTGTTTTTT.

V is TRBV9 and J is TRBJ2-1; 14 bases map to TRBD2. The CDR3 contains 18 residues. V gave up 3 bases and J gave up 5 bases; unmatched junction bases: 10. Germline V gene sequence: CDR1 SGDLS, CDR2 YYNGEE. CDR3 nucleotides: TGTGCCAGCAGCGCGAGCCCGGGACTAGCGGGAGTAAACAATGAGCAGTTCTTC. Amino acid sequence: CASSASPGLAGVNNEQFF.

The chain combines TRBV5-4 with TRBJ2-7, with 7 bases identical to TRBD1. This CDR3 is 15 amino acids long. Germline V CDR1 and CDR2: SGHNT, YYREEE (reference sequence). Germline trimming cut 4 bases from V and 3 bases from J; bases unmatched to any gene: 10. Written as DNA, the CDR3 is TGTGCCAGCAGCCCGTCTAGACAGGGAAACTACGAGCAGTACTTC. Amino acid sequence: CASSPSRQGNYEQYF.

V is TRBV4-1 and J is TRBJ1-6, with a weak D call TRBD1 (6 bases). Germline V gives CDR1 MGHRA, CDR2 YSYEKL. Trimming pared 1 base from V and 7 bases from J, leaving 14 bases between. This CDR3 has 16 amino acids. CDR3 sequence reads: CASSQAGGQRNSPLHF. Written as DNA, the CDR3 is TGCGCCAGCAGCCAAGCGGGAGGACAGAGAAATTCACCCCTCCACTTT.

The V gene is TRBV7-9, the J gene TRBJ1-1, with 8 bases that match TRBD1. This CDR3 is built from 14 residues. V was clipped by 2 bases and J by 4 bases; unmatched bases: 3. Germline-derived CDR1 and CDR2 are SEHNR and FQNEAQ (reference sequence). CDR3 bases: TGTGCCAGCAGCTTACAGGGGGCAGTCACTGAAGCTTTCTTT. This translates into CASSLQGAVTEAFF.

This chain joins TRBV9 and TRBJ2-5; 7 bases are a match to TRBD1. The J segment lost 2 bases and the V segment lost 3 bases, leaving 10 bases of the junction unmatched. This CDR3 spans 16 amino acids. Per the germline V gene, CDR1 is SGDLS and CDR2 is YYNGEE. The CDR3 nucleotides are TGTGCCAGCAGCGCCTCGTCTGGGACAGCTCAAGAGACCCAGTACTTC. It is translated as CASSASSGTAQETQYF. The variable domain in full, with the rest retrieved from reference TRBV9 and TRBJ2-5, is DSGVTQTPKHLITATGQRVTLRCSPRSGDLSVYWYQQSLDQGLQFLIQYYNGEERAKGNILERFSAQQFPDLHSELNLSSLELGDSALYFCASSASSGTAQETQYFGPGTRLLVL.

The J gene is TRBJ1-1, the V gene TRBV5-1, with D unclear. This CDR3 is 14 amino acids long. Germline values: CDR1 SGHRS, CDR2 YFSETQ. Trimming took off 4 bases at V and 1 base at J, with 11 bases between the two ends. In DNA form, the CDR3 reads TGCGCCAGCAGCATCGGACTGGAGAACACTGAAGCTTTCTTT. It is translated as CASSIGLENTEAFF.

The chain combines TRBV28 with TRBJ1-1; 10 bases fit TRBD1. This CDR3 comprises 17 residues. The germline V gene encodes CDR1 MDHEN and CDR2 SYDVKM. The V and J ends lost 5 bases and 4 bases, in that order; junction bases with no gene match: 13. The CDR3 DNA sequence: TGTGCCAGCAGTGTAACCGGGACAGGGGTAAAGGCCACTGAAGCTTTCTTT. Translation gives CASSVTGTGVKATEAFF.

V gene TRBV7-8 combines with J gene TRBJ2-7; 7 bases are a match to TRBD2. There are 14 residues in the CDR3. With 5 bases clipped from V and 2 bases from J, the junction kept 6 bases outside the gene matches. Germline loops: CDR1 SGHVS, CDR2 FQNEAQ. The CDR3 DNA sequence: TGTGCCAGCAGCACTAGCGTCCCAACCTACGAGCAGTACTTC. Translated: CASSTSVPTYEQYF.

J is TRBJ1-4 and V is TRBV5-1; a possible D gene is TRBD1 (5 bases). CDR3 length: 17 amino acids. Germline V CDR1 and CDR2: SGHRS, YFSETQ. Deletions cut 2 bases from V and 6 bases from J, with 20 bases between. CDR3 nucleotides: TGCGCCAGCAGCTTCATCGGCGGGGGTCGAGATGATGAAAAACTGTTTTTT. Protein sequence: CASSFIGGGRDDEKLFF. Based on the CDR3 plus reference TRBV5-1 and TRBJ1-4, the full variable domain is KAGVTQTPRYLIKTRGQQVTLSCSPISGHRSVSWYQQTPGQGLQFLFEYFSETQRNKGNFPGRFSGRQFSNSRSEMNVSTLELGDSALYLCASSFIGGGRDDEKLFFGSGTQLSVL.

J is TRBJ1-2 and V is TRBV7-8, with TRBD1 matching 8 bases. This CDR3 spans 14 amino acids. The germline V gene encodes CDR1 SGHVS and CDR2 FQNEAQ. The V gene end was trimmed by 1 base and the J gene end by 3 bases; junction bases not matched to a gene: 1. CDR3 coding DNA: TGTGCCAGCAGCTTAGGACAGGGGCACTATGGCTACACCTTC. This encodes CASSLGQGHYGYTF.

The chain uses TRBV7-2 and TRBJ1-1, with D tentatively TRBD1 (6 bases). Trimming cost V 5 bases and J 1 base, with 17 bases left between them. The CDR3 runs 16 residues. Looked up from germline, CDR1 is SGHTA and CDR2 is FQGNSA. For the CDR3, the DNA is TGTGCCAGCAGCCTCAGGGCTGGACAGTGGAACACTGAAGCTTTCTTT. Translation: CASSLRAGQWNTEAFF.

J is TRBJ1-1 and V is TRBV27, with 8 bases aligning to TRBD1. Germline lookup yields CDR1 MNHEY and CDR2 SMNVEV (reference sequence). CDR3 size: 15 residues. Trimming cost V 6 bases and J 1 base; bases outside gene matches: 7. The CDR3 DNA follows: TGTGCCAGCAGGAGGGGGACAGGAGAGAACACTGAAGCTTTCTTT. Translating gives CASRRGTGENTEAFF.

The chain uses TRBV7-8 and TRBJ2-2; tentative D call: TRBD2 (5 bases). The CDR3 runs 16 residues. Germline loops: CDR1 SGHVS, CDR2 FQNEAQ. V lost 5 bases and J 2 bases, leaving 15 bases between the germline ends. CDR3 sequence reads: CASSPMLRANTGELFF. CDR3 coding DNA: TGTGCCAGCAGCCCGATGTTGCGGGCCAACACCGGGGAGCTGTTTTTT.

This chain joins TRBV12-5 and TRBJ2-7; 7 bases map to TRBD2. This CDR3 region has 12 residues. Germline trimming cut 9 bases from V and 1 base from J; bases unmatched to any gene: 3. Germline V CDR1 and CDR2: LGHNT, FRNRAP. For the CDR3, the DNA is TGTGCTAGGACGGGACTATCCTACGAGCAGTACTTC. Its translation is CARTGLSYEQYF.

This clone was counted once. V and J are TRBV19 and TRBJ1-2; D not certain. V was shortened by 6 bases and J by 3 bases, with 8 bases between the two germline ends. Germline CDR1 and CDR2: LNHDA and SQIVND (reference sequence). This CDR3 comprises 12 residues. The CDR3 loop reads CASRDWDYGYTF. CDR3 coding DNA: TGTGCCAGTAGGGACTGGGACTATGGCTACACCTTC.

The rearrangement links TRBV2 to TRBJ2-1; D gene unclear. Germline V gene data show CDR1 as SNHLY and CDR2 as FYNNEI. Trimming left V 3 bases short and J 6 bases short, with 18 bases between. This CDR3 comprises 16 residues. CDR3 nucleotides: TGTGCCAGCAGTGACGCAGGTGGGCTACGCCCCAATGAGCAGTTCTTC. Protein product: CASSDAGGLRPNEQFF. Complete variable domain (other parts from reference TRBV2 and TRBJ2-1): EPEVTQTPSHQVTQMGQEVILRCVPISNHLYFYWYRQILGQKVEFLVSFYNNEISEKSEIFDDQFSVERPDGSNFTLKIRSTKLEDSAMYFCASSDAGGLRPNEQFFGPGTRLTVL.

The CDR3 sequence is CASSQDRLGQGAPGYTF. The CDR3 nucleotides read TGCGCCAGCAGCCAAGATAGGCTGGGACAGGGGGCGCCCGGCTACACCTTC. This chain links TRBV4-1 with TRBJ1-2; 12 bases are a match to TRBD1. The CDR3 totals 17 residues. The germline gives CDR1 MGHRA, CDR2 YSYEKL. V gave up 0 bases and J gave up 8 bases; unmatched junction bases: 10.

This clone has a single count. Other DNA sequences from this sample encode an identical CDR3 as well. This chain joins TRBV4-3 and TRBJ1-2, with a tentative D call TRBD1 (5 bases). CDR1 is LGHNA and CDR2 is YSLEER in the germline V gene. The V and J ends lost 3 bases and 4 bases respectively, with 12 bases between them. CDR3 length: 14 amino acids. The CDR3 reads CASSQGRGTYGYTF. CDR3 nucleotide sequence: TGCGCCAGCAGCCAGGGCCGGGGGACCTATGGCTACACCTTC.

The V gene is TRBV10-3, the J gene TRBJ1-2; 8 bases fit TRBD1. V gave up 10 bases and J gave up 0 bases; unmatched junction bases: 7. Germline V gene data show CDR1 as ENHRY and CDR2 as SYGVKD. This CDR3 spans 14 amino acids. The CDR3 sequence: CATGTGVANYGYTF. CDR3 sequence (DNA): TGTGCCACCGGGACAGGTGTAGCTAACTATGGCTACACCTTC.

The gene calls are TRBV7-9 and TRBJ1-1; 8 bases align to TRBD1. Germline V gene sequence: CDR1 SEHNR, CDR2 FQNEAQ (reference sequence). The junction had 5 bases not matched to a gene; V was cut back by 1 base and J by 7 bases. This CDR3 is built from 14 residues. CDR3 sequence: CASSLGQGLGEAFF. The CDR3 region has the DNA TGTGCCAGCAGCTTAGGACAGGGGTTGGGTGAAGCTTTCTTT.

This clone was observed a single time. The chain combines TRBV20-1 with TRBJ1-4; D gene unclear. CDR1 and CDR2 from the germline V gene are DFQATT and SNEGSKA (reference sequence). Trimming took 6 bases from V and 5 from J, leaving 7 bases between them. The CDR3 extends over 11 amino acids. The CDR3 DNA follows: TGCAGTGCCGGAGTGAATGAAAAACTGTTTTTT. This sequence encodes CSAGVNEKLFF.

The chain employs TRBV20-1 and TRBJ2-3; 10 bases fit TRBD2. There are 16 residues in the CDR3. Germline CDR1 reads DFQATT; CDR2 reads SNEGSKA (reference sequence). J was trimmed by 4 bases and V by 3 bases; bases with no gene match: 10. This chain's CDR3 is CSASGAGGPNPDTQYF. The CDR3 DNA reads as TGCAGTGCTAGTGGAGCGGGAGGGCCTAATCCAGATACGCAGTATTTT.

J is TRBJ1-5 and V is TRBV3-1 (or the pseudogene TRBV3-2); tentatively, D is TRBD1 (6 bases). This CDR3 is built from 17 residues. The V and J ends lost 2 bases and 3 bases respectively, with 17 bases between them. Germline V gives CDR1 LGHDT, CDR2 YNNKEL (reference sequence). The CDR3 loop reads CASSQYVGGANNQPQHF. The CDR3 region has the DNA TGTGCCAGCAGCCAATACGTAGGGGGGGCTAACAATCAGCCCCAGCATTTT.